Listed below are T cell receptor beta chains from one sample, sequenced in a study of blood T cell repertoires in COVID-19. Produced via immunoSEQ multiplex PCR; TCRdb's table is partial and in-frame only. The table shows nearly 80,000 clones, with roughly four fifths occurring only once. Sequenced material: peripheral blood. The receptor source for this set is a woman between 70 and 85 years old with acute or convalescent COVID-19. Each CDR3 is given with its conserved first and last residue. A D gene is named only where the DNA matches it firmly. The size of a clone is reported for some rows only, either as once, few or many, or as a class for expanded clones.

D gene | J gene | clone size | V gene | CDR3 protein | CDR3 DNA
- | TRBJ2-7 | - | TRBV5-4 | CASSFGSTSSYEQYF | TGTGCCAGCAGCTTTGGTTCGACAAGCTCCTACGAGCAGTACTTC
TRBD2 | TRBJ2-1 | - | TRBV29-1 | CSVVVTSGTNEQFF | TGCAGCGTTGTTGTGACTAGCGGCACCAATGAGCAGTTCTTC
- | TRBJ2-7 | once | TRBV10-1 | CASSESGEGNEQYF | TGCGCCAGCAGTGAGTCAGGCGAGGGAAACGAGCAGTACTTC
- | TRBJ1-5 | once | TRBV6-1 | CASSDQYGPQHF | TGTGCCAGCAGTGACCAATACGGGCCCCAGCATTTT
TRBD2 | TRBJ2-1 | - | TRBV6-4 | CASSDSSGASYNEQFF | TGTGCCAGCAGTGACTCGAGCGGGGCTAGCTACAATGAGCAGTTCTTC
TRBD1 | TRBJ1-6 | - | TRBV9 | CASSGDSYNSPLHF | TGTGCCAGCAGCGGGGACAGTTATAATTCACCCCTCCACTTT
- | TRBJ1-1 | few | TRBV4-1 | CASSPPYNNEAFF | TGCGCCAGCAGCCCCCCATACAATAATGAAGCTTTCTTT
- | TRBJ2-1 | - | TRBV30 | CAWSVRVDNEQFF | TGTGCCTGGAGTGTACGGGTAGACAATGAGCAGTTCTTC
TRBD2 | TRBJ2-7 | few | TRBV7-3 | CASSLHGTSGSSGEQYF | TGTGCCAGCAGCTTACACGGGACTAGCGGCAGCTCGGGTGAGCAGTACTTC
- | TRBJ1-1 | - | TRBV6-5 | CASRLTENTEAFF | TGTGCCAGCAGACTGACAGAGAACACTGAAGCTTTCTTT
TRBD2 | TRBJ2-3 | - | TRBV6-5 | CASSRGGRSTDTQYF | TGTGCCAGCAGTCGGGGGGGGAGAAGCACAGATACGCAGTATTTT
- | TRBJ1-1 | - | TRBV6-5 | CASWPAVRMNTEAFF | TGTGCCAGCTGGCCGGCGGTAAGAATGAACACTGAAGCTTTCTTT
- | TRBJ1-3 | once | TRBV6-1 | CASSEPGTGNTIYF | TGTGCCAGCAGTGAACCAGGGACAGGAAACACCATATATTTT
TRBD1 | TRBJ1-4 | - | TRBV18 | CASSPDRGNEKLFF | TGTGCCAGCTCACCGGACAGGGGTAATGAAAAACTGTTTTTT
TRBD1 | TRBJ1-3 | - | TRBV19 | CASSTDRDIWNTIYF | TGTGCCAGTAGTACCGACAGGGATATTTGGAACACCATATATTTT
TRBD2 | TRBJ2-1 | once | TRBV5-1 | CASSLFGGGTYNEQFF | TGCGCCAGCAGCTTGTTCGGGGGAGGGACCTACAATGAGCAGTTCTTC
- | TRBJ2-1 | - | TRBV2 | CASTLLAGGSYNEQFF | TGTGCCAGCACTCTCTTAGCCGGGGGATCCTACAATGAGCAGTTCTTC
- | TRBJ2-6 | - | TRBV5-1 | CASRLDRSGGSGANVLTF | TGCGCCAGCAGATTGGACAGGTCCGGGGGCTCTGGGGCCAACGTCCTGACTTTC
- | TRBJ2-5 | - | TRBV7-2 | CASSSMPGFQETQYF | TGTGCCAGCAGCTCGATGCCAGGGTTCCAAGAGACCCAGTACTTC
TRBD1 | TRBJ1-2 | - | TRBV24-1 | CATRRHRGNYGYTF | TGTGCCACCAGGAGACACAGGGGGAACTATGGCTACACCTTC
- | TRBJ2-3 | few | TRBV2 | CASRKRQFSTDTQYF | TGTGCCAGCAGGAAAAGACAGTTTAGCACAGATACGCAGTATTTT
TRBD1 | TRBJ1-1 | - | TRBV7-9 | CASSLGTENTEAFF | TGTGCCAGCAGCCTCGGGACAGAGAACACTGAAGCTTTCTTT
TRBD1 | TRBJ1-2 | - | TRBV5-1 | CASSLGTGIMGLLHTF | TGCGCCAGCAGCCTCGGGACAGGGATTATGGGCTTGTTACACACCTTC
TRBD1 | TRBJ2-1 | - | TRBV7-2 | CASSRPDRGNEQFF | TGTGCCAGCAGCCGCCCGGACAGGGGCAATGAGCAGTTCTTC
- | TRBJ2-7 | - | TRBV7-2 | CASSLGNSFYEQYF | TGTGCCAGCAGCTTAGGTAACAGCTTCTACGAGCAGTACTTC
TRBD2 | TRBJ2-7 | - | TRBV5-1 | CASSFLLAGTGEQYF | TGCGCCAGCAGCTTTCTTCTAGCGGGGACGGGGGAGCAGTACTTC
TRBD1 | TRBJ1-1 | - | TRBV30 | CAWRRSAGTGGEAFF | TGTGCCTGGCGCCGATCTGCTGGGACAGGGGGTGAAGCTTTCTTT